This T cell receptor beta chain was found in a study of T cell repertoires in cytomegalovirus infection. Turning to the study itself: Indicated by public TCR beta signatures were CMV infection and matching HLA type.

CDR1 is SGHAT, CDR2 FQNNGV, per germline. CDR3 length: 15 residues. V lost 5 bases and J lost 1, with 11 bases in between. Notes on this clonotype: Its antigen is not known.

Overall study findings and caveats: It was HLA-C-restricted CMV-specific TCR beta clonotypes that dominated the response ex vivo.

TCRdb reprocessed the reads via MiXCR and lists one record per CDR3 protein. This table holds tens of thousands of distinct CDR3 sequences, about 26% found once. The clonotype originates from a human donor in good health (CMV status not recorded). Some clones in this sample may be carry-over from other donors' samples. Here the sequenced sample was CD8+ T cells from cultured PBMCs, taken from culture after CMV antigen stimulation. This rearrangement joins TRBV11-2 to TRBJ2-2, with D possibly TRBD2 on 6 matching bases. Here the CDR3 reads CASSLMGGNTGELFF. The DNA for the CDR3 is TGTGCCAGCAGCCTGATGGGAGGGAACACCGGGGAGCTGTTTTTT.